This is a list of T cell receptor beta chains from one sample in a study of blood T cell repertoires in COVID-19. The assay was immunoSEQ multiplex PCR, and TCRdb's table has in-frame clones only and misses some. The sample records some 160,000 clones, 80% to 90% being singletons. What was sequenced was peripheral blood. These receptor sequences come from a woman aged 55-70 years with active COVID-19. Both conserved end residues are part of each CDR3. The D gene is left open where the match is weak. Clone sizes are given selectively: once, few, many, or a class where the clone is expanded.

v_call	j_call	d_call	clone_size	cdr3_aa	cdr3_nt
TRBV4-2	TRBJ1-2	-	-	CASSQDNGGATYGYTF	TGTGCCAGCAGCCAAGATAACGGGGGAGCTACCTATGGCTACACCTTC
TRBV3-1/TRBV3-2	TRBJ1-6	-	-	CASSQDSPNSPLHF	TGTGCCAGCAGCCAAGACAGTCCCAATTCACCCCTCCACTTT
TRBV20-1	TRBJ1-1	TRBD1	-	CSAQGDTEAFF	TGCAGTGCCCAGGGGGACACTGAAGCTTTCTTT
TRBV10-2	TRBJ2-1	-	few	CASRESPTNSDEQFF	TGCGCCAGCCGAGAGTCTCCCACTAATTCCGATGAGCAGTTCTTC
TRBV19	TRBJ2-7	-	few	CASSPHRETYEQYF	TGTGCCAGTAGTCCTCACAGGGAAACCTACGAGCAGTACTTC
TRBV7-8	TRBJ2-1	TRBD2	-	CASSLQILAGGNNEQFF	TGTGCCAGCAGCTTACAAATACTAGCGGGCGGGAACAATGAGCAGTTCTTC
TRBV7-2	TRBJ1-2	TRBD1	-	CASSSDRGYSNTF	TGTGCCAGCAGCAGCGACAGGGGTTATTCAAACACCTTC
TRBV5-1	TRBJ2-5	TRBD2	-	CASGNSGRAETQYF	TGCGCCAGCGGCAATAGCGGGAGGGCCGAGACCCAGTACTTC
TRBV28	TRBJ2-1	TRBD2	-	CASQTRLAGWQGQFF	TGTGCCAGTCAAACTCGACTAGCGGGGTGGCAAGGGCAGTTCTTC
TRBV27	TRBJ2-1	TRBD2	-	CASSSMGGLAGRNEQFF	TGTGCCAGCAGTTCCATGGGGGGACTAGCGGGGCGCAATGAGCAGTTCTTC
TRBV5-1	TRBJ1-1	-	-	CASSLAGDGVSTEAFF	TGCGCCAGCAGCTTGGCCGGGGATGGGGTGAGCACTGAAGCTTTCTTT
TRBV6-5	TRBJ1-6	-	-	CASRLDGRRTSPLHF	TGTGCCAGCAGACTAGACGGACGCCGGACTTCACCCCTCCACTTT
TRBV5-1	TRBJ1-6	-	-	CASSLESGGQSPLHF	TGCGCCAGCAGCTTGGAGAGCGGGGGGCAATCACCCCTCCACTTT
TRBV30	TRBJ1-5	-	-	CAWSSRQFSYSNQPQHF	TGTGCCTGGAGTTCACGACAGTTTTCGTATAGCAATCAGCCCCAGCATTTT